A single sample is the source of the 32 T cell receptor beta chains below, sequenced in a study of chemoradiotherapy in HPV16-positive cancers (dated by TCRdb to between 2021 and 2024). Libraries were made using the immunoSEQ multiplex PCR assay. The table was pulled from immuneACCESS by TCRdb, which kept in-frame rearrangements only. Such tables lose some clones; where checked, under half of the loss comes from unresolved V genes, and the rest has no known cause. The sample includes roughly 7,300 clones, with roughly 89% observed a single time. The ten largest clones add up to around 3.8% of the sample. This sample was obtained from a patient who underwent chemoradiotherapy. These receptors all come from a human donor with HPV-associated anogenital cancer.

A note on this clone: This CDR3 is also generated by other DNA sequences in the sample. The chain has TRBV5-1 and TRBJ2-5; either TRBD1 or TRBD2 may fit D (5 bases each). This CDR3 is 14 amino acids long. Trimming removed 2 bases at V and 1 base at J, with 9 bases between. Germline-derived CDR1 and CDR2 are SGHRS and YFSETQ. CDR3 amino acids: CASSLTGAQETQYF. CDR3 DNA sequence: TGCGCCAGCAGCTTAACCGGGGCCCAAGAGACCCAGTACTTC.

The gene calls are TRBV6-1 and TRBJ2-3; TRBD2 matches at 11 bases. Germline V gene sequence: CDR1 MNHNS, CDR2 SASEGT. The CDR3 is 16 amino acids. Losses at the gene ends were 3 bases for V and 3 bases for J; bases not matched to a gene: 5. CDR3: CASSDLPSGRTDTQYF. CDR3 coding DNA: TGTGCCAGCAGTGATTTGCCTAGCGGGAGGACAGATACGCAGTATTTT.

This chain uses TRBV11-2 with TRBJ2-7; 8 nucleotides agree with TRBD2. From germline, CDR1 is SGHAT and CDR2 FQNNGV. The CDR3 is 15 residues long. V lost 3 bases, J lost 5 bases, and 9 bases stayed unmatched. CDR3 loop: CASSLRGLGFDEQYF. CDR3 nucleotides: TGTGCCAGCAGCTTGCGGGGACTAGGTTTCGACGAGCAGTACTTC.

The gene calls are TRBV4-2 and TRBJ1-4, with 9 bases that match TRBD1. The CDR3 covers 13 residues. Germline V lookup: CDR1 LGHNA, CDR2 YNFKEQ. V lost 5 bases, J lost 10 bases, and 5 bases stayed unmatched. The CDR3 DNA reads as TGTGCCAGCAGCTATACAGGGGGCGGAAAACTGTTTTTT. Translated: CASSYTGGGKLFF.

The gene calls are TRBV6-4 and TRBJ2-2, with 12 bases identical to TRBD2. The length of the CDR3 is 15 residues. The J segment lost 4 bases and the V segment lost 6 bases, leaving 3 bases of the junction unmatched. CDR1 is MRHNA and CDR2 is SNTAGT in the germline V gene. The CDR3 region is CASRGTSGSTGELFF. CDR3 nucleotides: TGTGCCAGCAGGGGGACTAGCGGGTCCACCGGGGAGCTGTTTTTT.

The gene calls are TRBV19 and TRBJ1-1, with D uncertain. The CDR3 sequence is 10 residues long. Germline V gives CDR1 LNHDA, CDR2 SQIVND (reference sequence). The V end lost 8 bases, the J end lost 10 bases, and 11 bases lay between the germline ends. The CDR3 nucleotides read TGTGCCAGTTTTGCAGGTGGAGCTTTCTTT. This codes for CASFAGGAFF.

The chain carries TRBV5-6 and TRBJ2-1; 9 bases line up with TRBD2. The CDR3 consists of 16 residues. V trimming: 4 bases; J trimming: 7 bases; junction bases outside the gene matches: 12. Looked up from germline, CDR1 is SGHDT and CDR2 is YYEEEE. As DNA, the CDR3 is TGTGCCAGCAGCCGGGGTCTTGCGGGAGGGCCGAATGAGCAGTTCTTC. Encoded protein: CASSRGLAGGPNEQFF.

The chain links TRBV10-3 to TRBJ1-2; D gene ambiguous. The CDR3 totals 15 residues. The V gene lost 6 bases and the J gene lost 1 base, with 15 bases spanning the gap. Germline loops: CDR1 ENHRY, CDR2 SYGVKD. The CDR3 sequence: CAISPGIGINYGYTF. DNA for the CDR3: TGTGCCATCAGCCCCGGTATCGGAATTAACTATGGCTACACCTTC.

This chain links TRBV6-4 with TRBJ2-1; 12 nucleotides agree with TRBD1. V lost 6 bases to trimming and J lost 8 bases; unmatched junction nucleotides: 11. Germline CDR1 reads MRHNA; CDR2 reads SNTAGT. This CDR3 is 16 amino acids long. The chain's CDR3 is CASSNERGTGGDEQFF. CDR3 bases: TGTGCCAGCAGCAACGAGAGAGGGACAGGGGGCGATGAGCAGTTCTTC.

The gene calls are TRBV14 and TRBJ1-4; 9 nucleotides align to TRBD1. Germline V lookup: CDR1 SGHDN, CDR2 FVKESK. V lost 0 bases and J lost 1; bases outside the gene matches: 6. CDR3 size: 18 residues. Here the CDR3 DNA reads TGTGCCAGCAGCCAAGAGTCGGGGACAGGGATAACTAATGAAAAACTGTTTTTT. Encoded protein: CASSQESGTGITNEKLFF. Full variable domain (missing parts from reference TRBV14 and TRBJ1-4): EAGVTQFPSHSVIEKGQTVTLRCDPISGHDNLYWYRRVMGKEIKFLLHFVKESKQDESGMPNNRFLAERTGGTYSTLKVQPAELEDSGVYFCASSQESGTGITNEKLFFGSGTQLSVL.

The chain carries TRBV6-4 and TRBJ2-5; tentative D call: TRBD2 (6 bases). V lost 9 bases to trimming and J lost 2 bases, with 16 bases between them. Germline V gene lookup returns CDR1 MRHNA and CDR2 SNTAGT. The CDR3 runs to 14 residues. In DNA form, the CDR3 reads TGTGCCAGGCGGATCGTCAGCGGGCAAGAGACCCAGTACTTC. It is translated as CARRIVSGQETQYF.

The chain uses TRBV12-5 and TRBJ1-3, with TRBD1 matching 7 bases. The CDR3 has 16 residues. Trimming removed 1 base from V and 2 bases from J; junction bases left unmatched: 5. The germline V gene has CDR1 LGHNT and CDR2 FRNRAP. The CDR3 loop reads CASGLGQGVPGNTIYF. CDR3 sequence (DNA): TGTGCTAGTGGTTTGGGACAGGGCGTTCCTGGAAACACCATATATTTT.

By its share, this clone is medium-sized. CDR3 nucleotide sequence: TGTGCCAGCATAAGCCAGGGGGGAACAGACCCATACAATGAGCAGTTCTTC. Its protein product is CASISQGGTDPYNEQFF. V usage is TRBV25-1 and J usage is TRBJ2-1; D might be TRBD1 (7 bases). The V gene lost 7 bases and the J gene lost 4 bases, with 23 bases spanning the gap. The germline gives CDR1 MGHDK, CDR2 SYGVNS. The CDR3 is 17 amino acids.

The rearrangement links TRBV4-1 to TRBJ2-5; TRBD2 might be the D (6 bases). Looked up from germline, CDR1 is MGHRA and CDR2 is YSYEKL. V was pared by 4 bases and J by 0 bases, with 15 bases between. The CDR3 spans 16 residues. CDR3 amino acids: CASSPVPGAYQETQYF. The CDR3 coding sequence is TGCGCCAGCAGCCCCGTACCGGGAGCGTACCAAGAGACCCAGTACTTC.

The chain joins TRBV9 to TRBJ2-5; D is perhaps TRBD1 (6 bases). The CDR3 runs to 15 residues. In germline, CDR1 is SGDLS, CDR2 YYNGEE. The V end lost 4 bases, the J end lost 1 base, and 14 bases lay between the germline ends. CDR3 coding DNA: TGTGCCAGCAGCCCCCCCCAGGGGTTCCAAGAGACCCAGTACTTC. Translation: CASSPPQGFQETQYF.

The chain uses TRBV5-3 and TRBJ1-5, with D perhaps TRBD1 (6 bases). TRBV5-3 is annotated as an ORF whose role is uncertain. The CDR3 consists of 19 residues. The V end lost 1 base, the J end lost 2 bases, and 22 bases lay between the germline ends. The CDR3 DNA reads TGTGCCAGAAGCTTGTCTCTCGAGAAAGGACAGCCCCGCAATCAGCCCCAGCATTTT. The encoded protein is CARSLSLEKGQPRNQPQHF.

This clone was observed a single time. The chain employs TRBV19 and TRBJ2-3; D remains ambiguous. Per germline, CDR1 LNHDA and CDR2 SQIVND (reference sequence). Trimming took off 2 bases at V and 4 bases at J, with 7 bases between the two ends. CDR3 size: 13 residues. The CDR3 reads CASSIYLSDTQYF. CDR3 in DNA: TGTGCCAGTAGTATATATCTTTCAGATACGCAGTATTTT.

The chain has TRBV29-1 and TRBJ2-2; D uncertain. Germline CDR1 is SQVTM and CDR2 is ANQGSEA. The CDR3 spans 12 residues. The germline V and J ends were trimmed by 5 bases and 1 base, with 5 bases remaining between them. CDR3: CSVRLNTGELFF. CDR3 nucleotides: TGCAGCGTTCGTCTGAACACCGGGGAGCTGTTTTTT.

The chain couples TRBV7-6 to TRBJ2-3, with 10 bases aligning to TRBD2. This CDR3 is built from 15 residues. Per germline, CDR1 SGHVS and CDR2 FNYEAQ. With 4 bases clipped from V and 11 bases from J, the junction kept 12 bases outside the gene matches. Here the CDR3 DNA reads TGTGCCAGCAGCTCCAGACTAGCGGGTAGCGAGGGGCAGTATTTT. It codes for CASSSRLAGSEGQYF.

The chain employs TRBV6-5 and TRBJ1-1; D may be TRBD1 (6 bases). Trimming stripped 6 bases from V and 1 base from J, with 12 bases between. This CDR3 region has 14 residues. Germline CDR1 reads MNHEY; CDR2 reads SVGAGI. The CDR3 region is CASSGAGANTEAFF. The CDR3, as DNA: TGTGCCAGCAGCGGGGCGGGGGCGAACACTGAAGCTTTCTTT.

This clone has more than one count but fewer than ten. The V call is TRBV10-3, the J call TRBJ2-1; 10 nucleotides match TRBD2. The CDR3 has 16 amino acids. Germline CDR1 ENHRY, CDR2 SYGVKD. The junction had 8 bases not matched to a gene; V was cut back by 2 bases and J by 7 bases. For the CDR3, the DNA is TGTGCCATCAGTGAGCCTAGCGGGAGAAAGGAAAATGAGCAGTTCTTC. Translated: CAISEPSGRKENEQFF.

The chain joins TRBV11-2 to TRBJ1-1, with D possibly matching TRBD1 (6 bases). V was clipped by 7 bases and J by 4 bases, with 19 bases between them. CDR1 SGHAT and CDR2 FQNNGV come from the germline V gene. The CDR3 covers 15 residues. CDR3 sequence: CASTKTGGGLTEAFF. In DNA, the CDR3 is TGTGCCAGCACAAAGACAGGAGGAGGGCTCACTGAAGCTTTCTTT.

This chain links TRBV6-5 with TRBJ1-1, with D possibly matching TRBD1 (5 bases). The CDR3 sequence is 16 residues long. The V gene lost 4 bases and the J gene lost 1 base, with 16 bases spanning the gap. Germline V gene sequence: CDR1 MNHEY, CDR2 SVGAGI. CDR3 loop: CASSFRAGLANTEAFF. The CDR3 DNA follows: TGTGCCAGCAGTTTTCGGGCAGGGTTGGCGAACACTGAAGCTTTCTTT.

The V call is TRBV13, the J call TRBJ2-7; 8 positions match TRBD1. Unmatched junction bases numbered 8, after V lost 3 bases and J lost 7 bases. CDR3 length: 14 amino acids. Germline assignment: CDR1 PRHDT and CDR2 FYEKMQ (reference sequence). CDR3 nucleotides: TGTGCCAGCAGCTTCCGGACAGGGATCCGGGAGCAGTACTTC. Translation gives CASSFRTGIREQYF.

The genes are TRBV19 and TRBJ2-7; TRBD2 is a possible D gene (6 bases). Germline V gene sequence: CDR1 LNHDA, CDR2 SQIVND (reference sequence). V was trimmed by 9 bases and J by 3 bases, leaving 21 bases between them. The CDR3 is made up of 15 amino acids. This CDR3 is CASPLHTRDRYEQYF. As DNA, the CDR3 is TGTGCCAGCCCCCTACACACGCGGGATCGCTACGAGCAGTACTTC.

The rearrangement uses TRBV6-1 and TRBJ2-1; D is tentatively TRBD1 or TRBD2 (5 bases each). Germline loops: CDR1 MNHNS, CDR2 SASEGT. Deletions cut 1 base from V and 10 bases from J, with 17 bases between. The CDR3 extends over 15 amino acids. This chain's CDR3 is CASSEVGLGVGEQFF. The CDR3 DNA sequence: TGTGCCAGCAGTGAAGTCGGACTGGGGGTGGGGGAGCAGTTCTTC.

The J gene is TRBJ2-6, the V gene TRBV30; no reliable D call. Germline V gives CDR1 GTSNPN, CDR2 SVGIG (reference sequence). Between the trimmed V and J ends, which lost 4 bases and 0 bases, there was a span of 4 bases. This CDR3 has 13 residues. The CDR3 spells CAWTTSGANVLTF. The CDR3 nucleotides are TGTGCCTGGACCACCTCTGGGGCCAACGTCCTGACTTTC.

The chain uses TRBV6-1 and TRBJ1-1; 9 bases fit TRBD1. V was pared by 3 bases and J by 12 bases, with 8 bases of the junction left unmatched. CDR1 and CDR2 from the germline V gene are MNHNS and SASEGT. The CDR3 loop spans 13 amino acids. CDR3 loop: CASSELLTGGSFF. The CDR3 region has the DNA TGTGCCAGCAGTGAGTTACTAACAGGGGGCTCTTTCTTT.

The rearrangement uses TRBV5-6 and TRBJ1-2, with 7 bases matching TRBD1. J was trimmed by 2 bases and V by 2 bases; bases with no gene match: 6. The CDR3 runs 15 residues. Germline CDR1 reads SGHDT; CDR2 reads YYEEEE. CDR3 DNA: TGTGCCAGCAGCTTACGACGGACAGGAAACTATGGCTACACCTTC. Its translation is CASSLRRTGNYGYTF.

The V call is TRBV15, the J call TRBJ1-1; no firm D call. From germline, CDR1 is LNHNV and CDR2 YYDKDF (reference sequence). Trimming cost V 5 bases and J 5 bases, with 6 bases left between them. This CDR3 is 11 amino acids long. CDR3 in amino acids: CATSGVTEAFF. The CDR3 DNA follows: TGTGCCACCAGCGGAGTGACTGAAGCTTTCTTT. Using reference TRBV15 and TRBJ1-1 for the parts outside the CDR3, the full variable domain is DAMVIQNPRYQVTQFGKPVTLSCSQTLNHNVMYWYQQKSSQAPKLLFHYYDKDFNNEADTPDNFQSRRPNTSFCFLDIRSPGLGDTAMYLCATSGVTEAFFGQGTRLTVV.

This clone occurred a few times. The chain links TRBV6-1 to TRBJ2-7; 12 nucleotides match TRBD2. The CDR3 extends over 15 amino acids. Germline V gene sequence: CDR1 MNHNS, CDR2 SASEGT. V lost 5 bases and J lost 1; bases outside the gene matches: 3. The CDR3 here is CASSTGTSGSYEQYF. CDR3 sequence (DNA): TGTGCCAGCAGTACCGGGACTAGCGGGTCCTACGAGCAGTACTTC.

The CDR3 DNA sequence: TGTGCCAGCAGCTTAGTGGCAGGGCGGACCGGGGAGCTGTTTTTT. This codes for CASSLVAGRTGELFF. This chain joins TRBV7-8 and TRBJ2-2; possible D gene TRBD1, 5 bases. The CDR3 spans 15 residues. Per the germline V gene, CDR1 is SGHVS and CDR2 is FQNEAQ. V lost 1 base and J 5 bases, leaving 11 bases between the germline ends.